A single sample is the source of the 28 T cell receptor beta chains below, sequenced in a study of cytomegalovirus exposure and HLA in healthy donors. The PCR employed 60 Vbeta primers together with 13 Jbeta primers. Sequencing was performed with immunoSEQ multiplex PCR; in TCRdb, only in-frame clones are kept and a portion is missing. This sample carries 100,000 to 150,000 clones, around 81% of them seen once, and the ten largest clones take about 0.7%. The sample was PBMCs. Source of these receptors: a man between 18 and 29 years old in good health and CMV-seronegative.

The genes are TRBV2 and TRBJ1-5; TRBD1 is a possible D gene (5 bases). Trimming left V 7 bases short and J 9 bases short, with 22 bases between. The CDR3 runs to 15 residues. Germline assignment: CDR1 SNHLY and CDR2 FYNNEI. The CDR3 DNA follows: TGTGCCAGCAAGGCCCCGGGGGGGTTTCCTCTGCCCCAGCATTTT. Protein: CASKAPGGFPLPQHF.

This clone was seen a handful of times. The CDR3 sequence: CASSTGTINTEAFF. CDR3 bases: TGTGCCAGCAGTACCGGGACAATTAACACTGAAGCTTTCTTT. The chain couples TRBV6-5 to TRBJ1-1, with D maybe TRBD1 (6 bases). The CDR3 consists of 14 residues. Germline-derived CDR1 and CDR2 are MNHEY and SVGAGI. Trimming left V 5 bases short and J 2 bases short, with 12 bases between.

The J gene is TRBJ1-5, the V gene TRBV29-1, with D perhaps matching TRBD1 (6 bases). V lost 7 bases to trimming and J lost 3 bases, with 16 bases between them. Germline CDR1 SQVTM, CDR2 ANQGSEA. The CDR3 is made up of 14 amino acids. The CDR3 spells CSGGGEGPNQPQHF. For the CDR3, the DNA is TGCAGCGGGGGGGGCGAAGGCCCCAATCAGCCCCAGCATTTT.

V usage is TRBV6-5 and J usage is TRBJ1-5; D ambiguous. The CDR3 length is 15 residues. V was shortened by 1 base and J by 9 bases, with 16 bases between the two germline ends. Germline CDR1 reads MNHEY; CDR2 reads SVGAGI. In nucleotides, the CDR3 is TGTGCCAGCAGTTACTTAGAACCCCCAAAGCGGCCCCAGCATTTT. Protein sequence: CASSYLEPPKRPQHF.

The V and J genes are TRBV27 and TRBJ2-7, with D possibly TRBD1 on 6 matching bases. Trimming left V 6 bases short and J 5 bases short, with 8 bases between. The CDR3 totals 11 residues. Germline-derived CDR1 and CDR2 are MNHEY and SMNVEV (reference sequence). CDR3 in DNA: TGTGCCAGCAGGGGGGCCCACGAGCAGTACTTC. Translated: CASRGAHEQYF.

The CDR3 DNA follows: TGTGCCTGCCCCGGGACAGGGGGCAACAATGTCTGGGGCTACACCTTC. Residues: CACPGTGGNNVWGYTF. This sequence joins TRBV30 and TRBJ1-2; TRBD1 matches 12 bases. V shed 6 bases, J shed 8 bases, and the junction held 16 bases outside the gene matches. The germline CDR1 and CDR2 sequences are GTSNPN and SVGIG (reference sequence). The length of the CDR3 is 16 residues.

The chain joins TRBV27 to TRBJ1-1; D might be TRBD1 (6 bases). This CDR3 region has 14 residues. Germline lookup yields CDR1 MNHEY and CDR2 SMNVEV (reference sequence). Trimming took 5 bases from V and 6 from J, leaving 16 bases between them. The CDR3 loop is CASSTTGIRAEAFF. CDR3 nucleotides: TGTGCCAGCAGTACTACAGGGATTAGGGCTGAAGCTTTCTTT.

The rearrangement links TRBV5-6 to TRBJ1-4, with a tentative D call TRBD1 (5 bases). V was pared by 4 bases and J by 9 bases, with 19 bases between. This CDR3 region has 15 residues. Germline V gene sequence: CDR1 SGHDT, CDR2 YYEEEE. The CDR3 is CASSNGGGDLKKLFF. CDR3 coding DNA: TGTGCCAGCAGCAACGGTGGAGGGGATCTAAAAAAACTGTTTTTT.

The V and J genes are TRBV10-1 and TRBJ1-1, with a weak D call TRBD1 (5 bases). Deletions cut 2 bases from V and 1 base from J, with 17 bases between. Germline values: CDR1 WNHNN, CDR2 SYGVQD (reference sequence). CDR3 size: 17 residues. Here the CDR3 reads CASSEKVGVGGNTEAFF. The CDR3 DNA reads TGCGCCAGCAGTGAGAAAGTGGGCGTGGGGGGGAACACTGAAGCTTTCTTT.

The chain uses TRBV5-1 and TRBJ1-2, with 8 bases matching TRBD1. This CDR3 has 15 amino acids. The V segment lost 4 bases and the J segment 4 bases; nucleotides outside the gene matches: 9. CDR1 is SGHRS and CDR2 is YFSETQ in the germline V gene. In DNA, the CDR3 is TGCGCCAGCAGCGACCGGACAGGGAACAGCTATGGCTACACCTTC. Translated, it gives CASSDRTGNSYGYTF.

The chain has TRBV5-1 and TRBJ2-3, with a tentative D call TRBD2 (7 bases). The CDR3 is 16 residues long. V was clipped by 4 bases and J by 5 bases, with 20 bases between them. Germline-derived CDR1 and CDR2 are SGHRS and YFSETQ. This CDR3 is CASSPNRGGRVDTQYF. The DNA of the CDR3 is TGCGCCAGCAGCCCCAATAGGGGGGGTAGAGTAGATACGCAGTATTTT.

The V and J genes are TRBV27 and TRBJ1-5; weak D call: TRBD1 (5 bases). V was clipped by 3 bases and J by 0 bases, with 6 bases between them. Germline V gene sequence: CDR1 MNHEY, CDR2 SMNVEV (reference sequence). This CDR3 has 14 residues. CDR3 in amino acids: CASSFRDSNQPQHF. DNA of the CDR3: TGTGCCAGCAGTTTCAGGGATAGCAATCAGCCCCAGCATTTT.

The rearrangement uses TRBV11-2 and TRBJ1-5; D remains ambiguous. The CDR3 totals 15 residues. The germline CDR1 and CDR2 sequences are SGHAT and FQNNGV. The ends were cut back, 2 bases at V and 0 bases at J, with 8 bases in the middle. The CDR3: CASSLTRGSNQPQHF. In nucleotides, the CDR3 is TGTGCCAGCAGCTTAACGCGGGGTAGCAATCAGCCCCAGCATTTT.

The rearrangement joins TRBV5-1 to TRBJ2-7, with D uncertain. The CDR3 loop spans 16 amino acids. Germline V CDR1 and CDR2: SGHRS, YFSETQ. Trimming left V 0 bases short and J 5 bases short, with 18 bases between. Written as DNA, the CDR3 is TGCGCCAGCAGCTTGGAGGTGTCCAGGCTTACCGACGAGCAGTACTTC. This translates into CASSLEVSRLTDEQYF.

This clone was recorded once. An end of the junction does not agree with germline; a read error may underlie this. This chain joins TRBV7-9 and TRBJ1-5; D not resolved. CDR3 length: 12 amino acids. Germline loops: CDR1 SEHNR, CDR2 FQNEAQ (reference sequence). The CDR3 sequence: CSSSPVNQPQHF. In DNA form, the CDR3 reads TGTTCCAGCAGCCCCGTTAATCAGCCCCAGCATTTT.

This clone was seen a single time. V and J are TRBV19 and TRBJ2-2; weak D call: TRBD1 (6 bases). Germline lookup yields CDR1 LNHDA and CDR2 SQIVND (reference sequence). The ends were cut back, 6 bases at V and 7 bases at J, with 12 bases in the middle. CDR3 length: 13 residues. The CDR3 here is CASSDRPIGELFF. Written as DNA, the CDR3 is TGTGCCAGTAGCGACAGGCCTATCGGGGAGCTGTTTTTT.

The V and J genes are TRBV18 and TRBJ1-6; unclear D gene. The CDR3 totals 15 residues. CDR1 and CDR2 from the germline V gene are KGHSH and LQKENI. V gave up 4 bases and J gave up 10 bases, with 17 bases separating them. The CDR3 sequence is CASSLPGAPGSPLHF. The CDR3 nucleotides are TGTGCCAGCTCACTACCGGGCGCCCCGGGATCACCCCTCCACTTT.

This rearrangement joins TRBV5-1 to TRBJ1-1, with TRBD1 matching 11 bases. Germline V gene sequence: CDR1 SGHRS, CDR2 YFSETQ. The CDR3 totals 17 residues. The V gene end was trimmed by 3 bases and the J gene end by 1 base; junction bases not matched to a gene: 8. The CDR3 DNA follows: TGCGCCAGCAGCTCTTCCGGGACAGGGGGGGCGAACACTGAAGCTTTCTTT. Encoded protein: CASSSSGTGGANTEAFF.

The J gene is TRBJ1-4, the V gene TRBV5-1; D may be TRBD1 (6 bases). Between the trimmed V and J ends, which lost 4 bases and 5 bases, there was a span of 18 bases. This CDR3 comprises 16 residues. Germline values: CDR1 SGHRS, CDR2 YFSETQ. The CDR3 bases are TGCGCCAGCAGCCCCACTCAACAGGGAGTAAATGAAAAACTGTTTTTT. Its protein product is CASSPTQQGVNEKLFF.

This chain links TRBV5-4 with TRBJ2-7, with D maybe TRBD1 (5 bases). Germline CDR1 reads SGHNT; CDR2 reads YYREEE (reference sequence). Trimming cost V 0 bases and J 4 bases, with 5 bases left between them. This CDR3 is built from 12 residues. CDR3 in DNA: TGTGCCAGCAGCTTGGACAGGTACGAGCAGTACTTC. Translating gives CASSLDRYEQYF.

This clone was counted only a few times. This sequence joins TRBV2 and TRBJ2-7; no reliable D call. Between the trimmed V and J ends, which lost 7 bases and 2 bases, there was a span of 15 bases. Germline V lookup: CDR1 SNHLY, CDR2 FYNNEI. This CDR3 contains 14 residues. In DNA, the CDR3 is TGTGCCAGCAAGTATGGCAGATCACCCTACGAGCAGTACTTC. Amino acids: CASKYGRSPYEQYF.

The chain couples TRBV15 to TRBJ1-1; TRBD1 might be the D (6 bases). Germline loops: CDR1 LNHNV, CDR2 YYDKDF (reference sequence). The CDR3 spans 17 residues. V was cut by 1 base and J by 5 bases, with 20 bases left in between. CDR3 loop: CATSRGRFVGGDTEAFF. CDR3 nucleotides: TGTGCCACCAGCAGAGGCCGGTTCGTAGGGGGAGATACTGAAGCTTTCTTT.

The chain employs TRBV30 and TRBJ1-6; weak D call: TRBD1 (5 bases). The CDR3 consists of 13 residues. Germline values: CDR1 GTSNPN, CDR2 SVGIG (reference sequence). V lost 4 bases, J lost 7 bases, and 11 bases lay in between. The CDR3 DNA reads as TGTGCCTGGAATACGAGACAGAATTCACCCCTCCACTTT. Translation: CAWNTRQNSPLHF.

This chain uses TRBV15 with TRBJ1-5, with TRBD1 matching 9 bases. Germline lookup yields CDR1 LNHNV and CDR2 YYDKDF (reference sequence). The CDR3 is 14 residues long. V dropped 4 bases and J dropped 7; count of bases not matched to a gene: 5. Here the CDR3 DNA reads TGTGCCACCAGCACACGAACAGGGGGCCAGCCCCAGCATTTT. Protein: CATSTRTGGQPQHF.

The chain joins TRBV29-1 to TRBJ1-2; no definite D call. With 3 bases removed from V and 4 bases from J, the gap between germline ends came to 15 bases. This CDR3 has 14 residues. CDR1 is SQVTM and CDR2 is ANQGSEA in the germline V gene. The CDR3 coding sequence is TGCAGCGTTGATGAGGGATACCAAATCTATGGCTACACCTTC. Residues: CSVDEGYQIYGYTF.

The CDR3 protein is CASSYVQGQSPLHF. The DNA for the CDR3 is TGTGCCAGCAGTTACGTTCAGGGGCAATCACCCCTCCACTTT. The J gene is TRBJ1-6, the V gene TRBV6-5; D may be TRBD1 (6 bases). The V end was cut by 2 bases, the J end by 10 bases, with 12 bases between. Germline V gene lookup returns CDR1 MNHEY and CDR2 SVGAGI. The CDR3 extends over 14 amino acids.

Turning to this clone: One junction end does not reproduce the germline sequence, and a read error may be involved. The same CDR3 also results from other DNA sequences found in this sample. CDR3 sequence: CASSEVAGGNGYTF. DNA of the CDR3: TGCGCCAGCAGTGAAGTCGCAGGGGGAAATGGCTACACCTTC. The V call is TRBV6-4, the J call TRBJ1-2; TRBD1 matches 7 bases. The CDR3 has 14 residues. Germline assignment: CDR1 MRHNA and CDR2 SNTAGT.

This clone was detected once. V is TRBV6-1 and J is TRBJ1-2; D remains unclear. Trimming removed 6 bases from V and 5 bases from J, with 13 bases in between. Germline CDR1 reads MNHNS; CDR2 reads SASEGT. The CDR3 covers 13 residues. The CDR3 bases are TGTGCCAGCAGGGCACGGGGAGAGTATGGCTACACCTTC. Translated, it gives CASRARGEYGYTF.